These T cell receptor beta chains were read from a single sample in a study of cytotoxic CD8 clonotypes in ibrutinib-treated CLL. Produced via immunoSEQ multiplex PCR; TCRdb's table is partial and in-frame only. The data show nearly 100,000 clones, about 78% seen once. Here the sequenced sample was PBMCs, taken after 12 months of ibrutinib treatment. Receptors originate from a human donor with chronic lymphocytic leukemia. CDR3s include the opening cysteine and the closing phenylalanine or tryptophan. D genes are given only for firm matches.

d_gene,j_gene,v_gene,CDR3aa,CDR3nt
NA,TRBJ1-1,TRBV7-8,CASSPPGQSNTEAFF,TGTGCCAGCAGCCCCCCGGGACAATCGAACACTGAAGCTTTCTTT
TRBD1,TRBJ2-7,TRBV19,CASTATGAVYEQYF,TGTGCCAGTACGGCGACAGGGGCCGTCTACGAGCAGTACTTC
NA,TRBJ1-3,TRBV6-6,CASSSGSSGNTIYF,TGTGCCAGCAGTTCGGGGAGCTCTGGAAACACCATATATTTT
NA,TRBJ1-3,TRBV28,CASSTRNSGNTIYF,TGTGCCAGCAGTACGAGGAACTCTGGAAACACCATATATTTT
NA,TRBJ2-3,TRBV6-5,CASRRADTQYF,TGTGCCAGCAGGAGGGCAGATACGCAGTATTTT
NA,TRBJ2-7,TRBV29-1,CSVSSGKYEQYF,TGCAGCGTTAGTTCGGGGAAGTACGAGCAGTACTTC
NA,TRBJ2-3,TRBV19,CASSTGPAGSKRDTQYF,TGTGCCAGTAGTACCGGGCCAGCAGGTAGCAAGAGGGATACGCAGTATTTT
NA,TRBJ1-5,TRBV6-7,CGCSHNQPQHF,TGTGGTTGCAGCCACAATCAGCCCCAGCATTTT
NA,TRBJ2-1,TRBV5-6,CASSFQGPSEQFF,TGTGCCAGCAGCTTCCAGGGCCCCAGTGAGCAGTTCTTC
NA,TRBJ2-1,TRBV19,CASTPNPPGSQFF,TGTGCCAGTACCCCTAATCCGCCGGGTTCGCAGTTCTTC